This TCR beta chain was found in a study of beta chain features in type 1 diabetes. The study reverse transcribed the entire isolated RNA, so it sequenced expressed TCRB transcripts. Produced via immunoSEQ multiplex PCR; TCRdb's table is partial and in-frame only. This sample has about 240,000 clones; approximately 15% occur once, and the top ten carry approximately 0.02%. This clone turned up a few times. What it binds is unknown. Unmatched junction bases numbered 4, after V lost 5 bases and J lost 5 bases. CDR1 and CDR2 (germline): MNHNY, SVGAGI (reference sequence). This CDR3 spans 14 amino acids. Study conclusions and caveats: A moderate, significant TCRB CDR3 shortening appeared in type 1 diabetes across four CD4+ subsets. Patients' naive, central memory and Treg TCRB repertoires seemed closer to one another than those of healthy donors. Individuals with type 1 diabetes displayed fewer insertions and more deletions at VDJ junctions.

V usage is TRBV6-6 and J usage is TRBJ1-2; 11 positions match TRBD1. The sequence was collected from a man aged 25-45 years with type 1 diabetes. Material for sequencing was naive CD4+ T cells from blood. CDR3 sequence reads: CASSGQGASYGYTF. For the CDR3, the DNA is TGTGCCAGCAGTGGACAGGGGGCGAGTTATGGCTACACCTTC.